This record looks at one T cell receptor beta chain sequence and its context. The target of this receptor is not known. Base qualities are not at hand, and no much larger clone is one base apart. Participants in the prospective study were enrolled through a virtual design, were aged roughly 18 to 90 years, and lived in some 24 United States geographic areas. To assign participants to cohorts, the prospective study relied on clinical history that participants themselves reported in a screening survey and a study questionnaire. ImmuneRACE Cohort 3 recovered participants were defined by two consecutive negative NP/OP PCR tests, healthcare professional clearance, or symptom resolution. In the prospective study, whole blood, serum and a nasopharyngeal or oropharyngeal swab were collected from each participant by mobile phlebotomists. Participants in the prospective study had the option to provide additional blood draws and questionnaires over a roughly 2-month period. Blood samples from the prospective study were shipped frozen or at room temperature prior to DNA extraction.

The data derive from a study of blood T cell repertoires in COVID-19 (dated by TCRdb to about 2020). Describing the broader study: Samples covering the acute and convalescent phases of COVID-19 were provided by collaborators in the United States, Italy and Spain. The material from the prospective study consisted of cDNA or gDNA derived from T cells, B-cell-depleted T cells, or PBMCs. The dataset comprised deeply sampled blood TCRbeta repertoires from subjects exposed to, actively infected with, or recovered from COVID-19. The sample metadata nearly always contained a de-identified subject ID, COVID-19 status, age in years and sex. Where available, HLA class I and class II types were taken from metadata supplied by the sample provider and were not determined by assay-based typing. The samples were drawn from two sources: the first 160 participants of the ongoing ImmuneRACE study, and over 950 subjects contributed by 6 global collaborators. The repertoires were released in a freely available public database intended as a resource for research on the immune response to SARS-CoV-2. Study-wide findings and limitations: The quantity of clinical and demographic metadata differed by source and by participant and was supplied without curation.

The germline V gene specifies MNHEY as CDR1 and SVGAGI as CDR2. V lost 4 bases and J lost 4 bases, and the count of bases not matched to a germline gene is 4. The CDR3 measures 14 amino acids from cysteine to phenylalanine. Of the read, only the CDR3 DNA is kept; its 42 bases are in frame from base 1. TCRbeta CDR3 regions were amplified from genomic DNA using the immunoSEQ Assay, a bias-controlled multiplex PCR. On the study's bioinformatics: Nucleated cell counts per sample were estimated from amplification of reference gene primers within the assay. To quantify the absolute abundance of each unique TCRbeta CDR3 rearrangement, sequence reads were collapsed and filtered. For each sample, productive Simpson clonality was calculated by taking the square root of Simpson's diversity index across productive rearrangements. Held by TCRdb, this immuneACCESS table contains in-frame sequences only and omits some clones. Under half of the omission traces to an unresolved V gene where checked; the cause of the rest is unknown. That table supplies the V and J calls and clone size; D and trimming were determined from the DNA. The sample contains roughly 200,000 clones, about 81% of them found a single time. The ten largest clonotypes hold about 9% of the sample.

The clonotype was recovered from a man in his forties or fifties who had recovered from COVID-19. The chain links TRBV6-5 with TRBJ1-5; TRBD1 aligns with 7 central bases. Material for sequencing was PBMCs or T cells enriched from blood (not recorded which). This receptor carries the CDR3 CASSLGQANQPQHF. The DNA sequence is TGTGCCAGCAGTTTAGGACAGGCTAATCAGCCCCAGCATTTT.